Listed below are T cell receptor beta chains from one sample, sequenced in a study of T cell responses to AZD1222 COVID-19 vaccine. Some clones are missing from TCRdb's copy, which holds only in-frame ones; the method was immunoSEQ multiplex PCR. Of about 81,000 clones detected, approximately 90% appear once; the ten largest clones hold around 8%. The specimen comprised peripheral blood, sampled 28 days after the second AZD1222 dose. The receptor set was obtained from an adult who received the AZD1222 COVID-19 vaccine. CDR3s include the opening cysteine and the closing phenylalanine or tryptophan. The order of the fields is J gene, D gene, CDR3 length, V gene, CDR3 protein, CDR3 DNA. The D gene is left open where the match is weak.

TRBJ1-5 NA 15 TRBV27 CASSLSGRGNQPQHF TGTGCCAGCAGTTTATCGGGCAGGGGCAATCAGCCCCAGCATTTT
TRBJ2-1 NA 12 TRBV24-1 CASRDTYNEQFF TGTGCCTCCCGGGACACGTACAATGAGCAGTTCTTC
TRBJ2-5 NA 12 TRBV15 CATHGGEETQYF TGTGCCACCCACGGAGGGGAAGAGACCCAGTACTTC
TRBJ1-5 NA 15 TRBV6-5 CASSLDSLSNQPQHF TGTGCCAGCAGCTTGGACAGCCTTAGCAATCAGCCCCAGCATTTT
TRBJ2-1 TRBD1 14 TRBV24-1 CATSSSGGYNEQFF TGTGCCACCAGCTCGTCAGGGGGTTACAATGAGCAGTTCTTC
TRBJ2-5 NA 13 TRBV18 CASSRDKEETQYF TGTGCCAGCTCCCGCGACAAGGAAGAGACCCAGTACTTC
TRBJ1-5 NA 10 TRBV19 CASGGQPQHF TGTGCCAGTGGAGGTCAGCCCCAGCATTTT
TRBJ2-7 TRBD1 13 TRBV23-1 CASAPGQGHEQYF TGCGCCAGCGCACCGGGACAGGGTCACGAGCAGTACTTC
TRBJ1-5 NA 14 TRBV6-1 CASSEVGGRQPQHF TGTGCCAGCAGTGAAGTGGGAGGCAGGCAGCCCCAGCATTTT
TRBJ2-7 NA 13 TRBV6-1 CASSELAVYEQYF TGTGCCAGCAGTGAACTAGCCGTCTACGAGCAGTACTTC
TRBJ2-7 NA 14 TRBV6-1 CASSEVRGVHEQYF TGTGCCAGCAGTGAAGTCCGCGGGGTCCACGAGCAGTACTTC